A single sample is the source of the 3 T cell receptor beta chains below, sequenced in a study of blood T cell repertoires in COVID-19. Clones were read by immunoSEQ multiplex PCR, and TCRdb kept only the in-frame ones, dropping some. Altogether 200,000 to 250,000 clones are present, 70% to 90% being singletons, with the ten largest covering 4% to 4.5%. Sequencing was performed on peripheral blood. The receptors stem from a man aged 45-60 years with acute or convalescent COVID-19.

The genes are TRBV4-1 and TRBJ1-4; TRBD1 matches at 9 bases. The V gene's germline CDR1 is MGHRA and CDR2 YSYEKL. V was pared by 1 base and J by 8 bases, with 5 bases of the junction left unmatched. CDR3 size: 15 residues. The DNA of the CDR3 is TGCGCCAGCAGCCAAGCTACGGGACAGGGCGAAAAACTGTTTTTT. Its protein product is CASSQATGQGEKLFF.

This clone was found once. This sequence joins TRBV11-2 and TRBJ1-5; TRBD1 aligns across 7 bases. CDR1 is SGHAT, CDR2 FQNNGV, per germline. The CDR3 length is 13 residues. Losses at the gene ends were 5 bases for V and 7 bases for J; bases not matched to a gene: 5. The DNA for the CDR3 is TGTGCCAGCAGCCGGACAGGAAAGCAGCCCCAGCATTTT. Translation: CASSRTGKQPQHF.

V gene TRBV7-9 combines with J gene TRBJ1-3, with D possibly being TRBD1 (5 bases). This CDR3 has 16 residues. The germline V and J ends were trimmed by 5 bases and 2 bases, with 16 bases remaining between them. Germline V gene data show CDR1 as SEHNR and CDR2 as FQNEAQ (reference sequence). CDR3 sequence (DNA): TGTGCCAGCAGCCCCCATATGGGCAGGGCTGGAAACACCATATATTTT. Its translation: CASSPHMGRAGNTIYF.